This T cell receptor (beta chain) derives from a study of shared clonotypes between healthy human individuals. Naive-designated CD8 cells lacked CD45RO, were positively enriched for CCR7, and omitted terminally differentiated effector memory CD45RA+ cells. The data were produced by immunoSEQ multiplex PCR, yet TCRdb's version contains in-frame clones alone and is incomplete. The repertoire holds about 580,000 clones, 95% to 98% seen once, with 0.3% in the top ten. Material for sequencing was naive CD8+ T cells sorted from blood. The TCR comes from a man between 25 and 39 years old in good health.

For the CDR3, the DNA is TGTGCCAGCAGCTCCTATAGCGGGAACACCGGGGAGCTGTTTTTT. Amino acids: CASSSYSGNTGELFF. The V and J genes are TRBV7-9 and TRBJ2-2, with D tentatively TRBD2 (6 bases). In germline, CDR1 is SEHNR, CDR2 FQNEAQ (reference sequence). This CDR3 has 15 residues. Trimming took 4 bases from V and 1 from J, leaving 10 bases between them.